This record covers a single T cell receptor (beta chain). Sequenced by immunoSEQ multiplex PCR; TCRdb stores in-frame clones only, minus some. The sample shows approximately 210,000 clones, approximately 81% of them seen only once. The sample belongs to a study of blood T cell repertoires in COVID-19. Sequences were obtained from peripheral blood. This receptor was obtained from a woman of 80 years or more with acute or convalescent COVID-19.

CDR3 loop: CASSEGQGESGYTF. The CDR3, as DNA: TGTGCCAGCAGCGAGGGACAGGGGGAATCAGGCTACACCTTC. The V gene is TRBV7-2, the J gene TRBJ1-2; TRBD1 matches at 11 bases. V lost 5 bases and J lost 8; bases outside the gene matches: 7. Germline CDR1 and CDR2: SGHTA and FQGNSA. The CDR3 consists of 14 residues. The full variable domain, in which reference TRBV7-2 and TRBJ1-2 provide the parts outside the CDR3, is GAGVSQSPSNKVTEKGKDVELRCDPISGHTALYWYRQSLGQGLEFLIYFQGNSAPDKSGLPSDRFSAERTGGSVSTLTIQRTQQEDSAVYLCASSEGQGESGYTFGSGTRLTVV.